A selection of T cell receptor beta chains follows, all from one sample in a study of cytomegalovirus exposure and HLA in healthy donors. Only in-frame clones appear in the TCRdb table, and some are missing; sequencing was by immunoSEQ multiplex PCR. Of about 280,000 clones listed, just over 85% are singletons. The sequenced sample was PBMCs. These receptors all come from a woman aged 18-35 years in good health and CMV-seronegative. CDR3s leave out the opening cysteine and the closing phenylalanine or tryptophan. The order of the fields is J gene, V gene, CDR3 protein.

TRBJ2-7 TRBV7-9 ASSRVRARPYEQY
TRBJ2-3 TRBV4-1 ASSQASGGPRGSDTQY
TRBJ1-5 TRBV5-5 ASSFGVDQPQH
TRBJ2-2 TRBV10-2 ASSDYNTGELF
TRBJ2-7 TRBV20-1 SLGGAYEQY
TRBJ1-5 TRBV28 ASKPGGNNQPQH
TRBJ2-2 TRBV5-1 ASSPLAGGDTGELF
TRBJ2-6 TRBV19 ARRAPDWANVLT
TRBJ1-2 TRBV6-5 ASRRDRELAGYT
TRBJ2-2 TRBV6-5 ASSYWAGTGELF
TRBJ2-7 TRBV2 ASRSTGLSYEQY
TRBJ2-7 TRBV6-5 ASSSSRKKYEQY
TRBJ2-6 TRBV7-2 ASSLGQAGANVLT
TRBJ1-5 TRBV11-3 ASSFDRDQPQH
TRBJ2-2 TRBV5-1 ASSFGLAGGDGELF
TRBJ2-5 TRBV7-2 ASSLRTARETQY
TRBJ1-2 TRBV28 ASSLSPNSDYGYT
TRBJ2-7 TRBV11-1 ASSLGATVDEQY
TRBJ2-1 TRBV11-2 ASSSAAWGEGQVDEQF
TRBJ2-7 TRBV19 ASSLFQGAEQY
TRBJ2-7 TRBV10-1 ASSLTSGGANEQY
TRBJ1-5 TRBV19 ASSPRRWGTGGEDQPQH
TRBJ2-6 TRBV7-9 ASSLIDSADSGANVLT
TRBJ1-1 TRBV2 ASNRDRERTEAF
TRBJ1-6 TRBV5-6 ASSLFENPTLH
TRBJ2-2 TRBV5-8 ASSLTGLNTGELF
TRBJ2-2 TRBV5-1 ASNRGNANTGELF
TRBJ1-5 TRBV6-5 ASSPGTAGHQPQH
TRBJ2-5 TRBV5-1 ASSLYGTYQETQY
TRBJ2-1 TRBV4-1 ASSQPGLARNEQF
TRBJ2-1 TRBV28 ASSSYNGQGAYNEQF